The sequence of this T cell receptor beta chain was determined in a study of cytomegalovirus exposure and HLA in healthy donors. Looked up from germline, CDR1 is GTSNPN and CDR2 is SVGIG (reference sequence). This CDR3 region has 13 residues. The ends were cut back, 3 bases at V and 3 bases at J, with 9 bases in the middle. The PCR made use of 60 Vbeta and 13 Jbeta primers. The protocol was immunoSEQ multiplex PCR, while the TCRdb copy is restricted to in-frame clones and leaves out a portion. The sample has around 120,000 clones; about 82% are singletons. Only a few counts were recorded for this clone.

The rearrangement links TRBV30 to TRBJ2-1; TRBD1 is a possible D gene (6 bases). The receptor was isolated from a boy under 18 in good health and CMV-seronegative. The specimen was PBMCs. CDR3 bases: TGTGCCTGGAGACAGGGTGGCTACAATGAGCAGTTCTTC. Translated: CAWRQGGYNEQFF.